The sequence of this T cell receptor (beta chain) was determined in a study of CD8+ T cells in alopecia areata. Findings and caveats of the study: In scalp samples, resident alphabeta T cells of normal skin are also sequenced.

As to this clone: Its antigen is currently unknown.

Sequencing templates came from extracted RNA that was reverse transcribed into cDNA. Measured with immunoSEQ multiplex PCR; TCRdb has only the in-frame clones, and not every one. The sample includes around 190,000 clones, roughly three fifths of them seen just once. The clonotype was recovered from a human donor in good health. The sample consisted of CD8+ T cells sorted from blood.

CDR3 DNA: TGTGCCAGCAACGACAGGGGGCAAGGCTACACCTTC. As protein: CASNDRGQGYTF. The chain carries TRBV5-6 and TRBJ1-2, with TRBD1 identical over 10 bases. V was clipped by 6 bases and J by 8 bases; unmatched bases: 4. The CDR3 loop spans 12 amino acids. Germline CDR1 reads SGHDT; CDR2 reads YYEEEE.